The rows below give T cell receptor beta chains drawn from one sample of a study of T cell responses to AZD1222 COVID-19 vaccine. The protocol was immunoSEQ multiplex PCR, while the TCRdb copy is restricted to in-frame clones and leaves out a portion. The repertoire holds 130,000 or so clones, with about 86% as singletons. The sample in question was peripheral blood, obtained on day 0 of AZD1222 vaccination. The origin of the receptors is an adult in good health. The conserved cysteine and the conserved F or W are not part of the CDR3 here. Each record gives: V gene, CDR3 protein.

TRBV5-6 ASSLESSYNEQF
TRBV5-6 ASSFGSGANVLT
TRBV7-3 ASSLTPGASYEQY
TRBV14 ASSQGQDYGYT
TRBV5-6 ASSLGARVSYEQY
TRBV4-2 ASSLGGTRTSNTEAF
TRBV18 ASSPWSGASNTGELF
TRBV19 ASSSVEGQPQH
TRBV27 ASRTGGWGTEAF
TRBV11-3 ASSPPQGNDSPLH
TRBV6-2/TRBV6-3 ASSWPRGREQY
TRBV7-3 ASSPGEGLGYT